The source of this TCR beta chain is a study of identical twins. Findings and caveats of the study: Fewer insertions marked abundant cord blood beta clonotypes; young adult naive trended weakly, memory not at all. Among beta out-of-frame sequences, excess sharing between twins appeared weaker.

Germline CDR1 reads MDHEN; CDR2 reads SYDVKM. Trimming stripped 1 base from V and 4 bases from J, with 13 bases between. The length of the CDR3 is 15 residues. This clonotype was counted a few times. As yet, its antigen is unknown. cDNA carried unique molecular identifiers, and a universal primer site was added by template switching. From the 5' RACE reads, TCRdb called clonotypes with MiXCR, one entry per CDR3 protein. The profile shows 1,800,000 or so distinct CDR3 sequences, around a third of them singletons. Every donor was a healthy Caucasian. The rearrangement links TRBV28 to TRBJ1-2; a weak D match, TRBD1 (5 bases). The origin of this receptor is a newborn girl in good health. Sequenced material: cord blood. The CDR3 is CASSLSTVPTYGYTF. The CDR3 nucleotides are TGTGCCAGCAGTTTATCGACAGTTCCCACCTATGGCTACACCTTC.